Shown below are 23 T cell receptor beta chains from a single sample sequenced in a study of T cells in Graves' hyperthyroidism and ophthalmopathy. Amplification targeted TCR beta CDR3 regions from RNA transcripts. RT-PCR in the first round (using the HTBI primer set) targeted the TCR CDR3. In TCRdb, the multiplex PCR reads were re-called with MiXCR into one record per CDR3 protein. The data hold 730,000 or so distinct CDR3 sequences, with 18% observed a single time. Specimen: blood. These receptors originate from a woman aged 50 to 65 with Graves' hyperthyroidism that later progressed to Graves' ophthalmopathy.

This chain links TRBV6-2 or TRBV6-3 with TRBJ2-1; D possibly corresponds to TRBD2 (6 bases). V was pared by 10 bases and J by 0 bases, with 19 bases between. The CDR3 has 16 amino acids. The V gene's germline CDR1 is MNHEY and CDR2 SVGEGT. The CDR3 here is CATHGWGDGSYNEQFF. The CDR3 DNA is TGTGCCACCCACGGGTGGGGGGACGGCTCCTACAATGAGCAGTTCTTC.

This clonotype was observed at least ten times. The chain carries TRBV7-9 and TRBJ2-2; 9 bases are a match to TRBD1. CDR1 is SEHNR and CDR2 is FQNEAQ in the germline V gene (reference sequence). Trimming at V came to 4 bases and at J to 5 bases, leaving 5 bases not matched to a gene. The CDR3 is made up of 15 amino acids. The CDR3 sequence: CASSSGQGTTGELFF. In DNA, the CDR3 is TGTGCCAGCAGCTCGGGACAGGGTACTACCGGGGAGCTGTTTTTT.

This clonotype has a count of ten or more. The chain joins TRBV11-2 to TRBJ2-1; D ambiguous. Germline CDR1 is SGHAT and CDR2 is FQNNGV. The CDR3 spans 17 residues. Trimming pared 0 bases from V and 0 bases from J, leaving 12 bases between. CDR3 bases: TGTGCCAGCAGCTTAGATGACCAGCGAAGCTCCTACAATGAGCAGTTCTTC. Amino acid sequence: CASSLDDQRSSYNEQFF.

The gene calls are TRBV7-3 and TRBJ2-3, with a tentative D call TRBD1 (6 bases). This CDR3 spans 15 amino acids. V shed 0 bases and J shed 3 bases, with 10 bases lying between them. Germline CDR1 is SGHTA and CDR2 is FQGTGA. CDR3 DNA: TGTGCCAGCAGCTTAACCCAAGACAGGACAGATACGCAGTATTTT. Translation gives CASSLTQDRTDTQYF. Full variable domain (rest looked up from reference TRBV7-3 and TRBJ2-3): GAGVSQTPSNKVTEKGKYVELRCDPISGHTALYWYRQSLGQGPEFLIYFQGTGAADDSGLPNDRFFAVRPEGSVSTLKIQRTERGDSAVYLCASSLTQDRTDTQYFGPGTRLTVL.

The table lists this clonotype with many counts. V and J are TRBV11-1 and TRBJ2-5; weak D call: TRBD1 (6 bases). Germline CDR1 is SGHAT and CDR2 is FQDESV (reference sequence). V gave up 5 bases and J gave up 4 bases, with 14 bases separating them. The CDR3 covers 14 residues. Here the CDR3 reads CASSAQQGSETQYF. In nucleotides, the CDR3 is TGTGCCAGCAGCGCGCAACAGGGTTCAGAGACCCAGTACTTC.

In this sample, this clonotype turned up a few times. The chain employs TRBV3-1 and TRBJ2-7, with a weak D call TRBD1 (8 bases). Germline V lookup: CDR1 LGHDT, CDR2 YNNKEL (reference sequence). CDR3 length equals 15 residues. V was clipped by 4 bases and J by 7 bases, with 20 bases between them. The chain's CDR3 is CASSLGQGLGGEQYF. The CDR3, as DNA: TGTGCCAGCAGCCTTGGACAGGGCCTCGGGGGGGAGCAGTACTTC.

This clonotype has more than one count but fewer than ten. This sequence joins TRBV19 and TRBJ2-5, with D possibly matching TRBD2 (7 bases). CDR3 size: 16 residues. The V end lost 7 bases, the J end lost 2 bases, and 20 bases lay between the germline ends. The germline V gene has CDR1 LNHDA and CDR2 SQIVND (reference sequence). The CDR3 DNA sequence: TGTGCCAGTAAGGGCCCCGGCGGGGGCCTTCAAGAGACCCAGTACTTC. Encoded protein: CASKGPGGGLQETQYF.

This clonotype was seen more than once but under ten times. The rearrangement links TRBV20-1 to TRBJ1-1; D perhaps matches TRBD1 (6 bases). Germline lookup yields CDR1 DFQATT and CDR2 SNEGSKA (reference sequence). This CDR3 comprises 15 residues. Between the trimmed V and J ends, which lost 0 bases and 4 bases, there was a span of 15 bases. CDR3 nucleotides: TGCAGTGCTAGAGATCTCGGGGGGCGAGGCACTGAAGCTTTCTTT. Protein: CSARDLGGRGTEAFF.

This clonotype was observed a few times. CDR3 residues: CASSLGAGGLYYEQYF. The CDR3, as DNA: TGCGCCAGCAGCTTAGGAGCGGGGGGATTGTACTACGAGCAGTACTTC. This chain joins TRBV5-1 and TRBJ2-7; 9 nucleotides match TRBD2. Per the germline V gene, CDR1 is SGHRS and CDR2 is YFSETQ. With 2 bases clipped from V and 3 bases from J, the junction kept 9 bases outside the gene matches. The CDR3 runs to 16 residues.

The rearrangement uses TRBV27 and TRBJ1-1, with D possibly TRBD1 on 6 matching bases. The CDR3 covers 13 residues. Germline CDR1 MNHEY, CDR2 SMNVEV (reference sequence). V was shortened by 3 bases and J by 7 bases, with 12 bases between the two germline ends. The CDR3 DNA reads as TGTGCCAGCAGTTTCGCAGGGGCCCATGAAGCTTTCTTT. Translating gives CASSFAGAHEAFF.

Worth noting for this clonotype: A much more abundant neighbour one base away suggests this may be a read error. The chain links TRBV12-3 or TRBV12-4 to TRBJ1-1; 10 bases match TRBD1. The V and J ends lost 11 bases and 2 bases, in that order; junction bases with no gene match: 8. The CDR3 length is 14 residues. The CDR3: CAGIRDRGNTEAFF. The CDR3 bases are TGTGCCGGTATCCGGGACAGGGGAAACACTGAAGCTTTCTTT.

This clonotype was found many times. The V gene is TRBV7-2, the J gene TRBJ1-4; 10 nucleotides line up with TRBD1. The J segment lost 7 bases and the V segment lost 5 bases, leaving 4 bases of the junction unmatched. The CDR3 covers 14 residues. Germline CDR1 is SGHTA and CDR2 is FQGNSA. CDR3 region: CASSLGTGVEKLFF. CDR3 in DNA: TGTGCCAGCAGCCTCGGGACAGGGGTTGAAAAACTGTTTTTT.

This clonotype appeared many times. The gene calls are TRBV11-2 and TRBJ2-5; D is undetermined. Germline CDR1 is SGHAT and CDR2 is FQNNGV. Trimming removed 0 bases at V and 5 bases at J, with 10 bases between. This CDR3 has 14 amino acids. The chain's CDR3 is CASSLDWAAETQYF. For the CDR3, the DNA is TGTGCCAGCAGCTTAGATTGGGCGGCGGAGACCCAGTACTTC.

This clonotype showed up just a few times. CDR3 in DNA: TGCAGTGCTAGTCAACAGAACTATGGCTACACCTTC. Protein sequence: CSASQQNYGYTF. The genes are TRBV20-1 and TRBJ1-2; D unclear. V shed 3 bases and J shed 2 bases, with 7 bases lying between them. Germline loops: CDR1 DFQATT, CDR2 SNEGSKA (reference sequence). This CDR3 spans 12 amino acids.

This clonotype occurred a few times. V is TRBV7-2 and J is TRBJ2-2, with a possible D match to TRBD1 (6 bases). Germline V gene sequence: CDR1 SGHTA, CDR2 FQGNSA. This CDR3 is 15 amino acids long. V was cut by 1 base and J by 6 bases, with 12 bases left in between. For the CDR3, the DNA is TGTGCCAGCAGCTTAGTTCTGTCAGGGGCCGGGGAGCTGTTTTTT. It encodes CASSLVLSGAGELFF.

The CDR3 DNA sequence: TGTGCCAGCTCACCAGGGGACATTAATTCACCCCTCCACTTT. Amino acids: CASSPGDINSPLHF. This chain joins TRBV18 and TRBJ1-6, with D possibly TRBD1 on 6 matching bases. Germline CDR1 reads KGHSH; CDR2 reads LQKENI. This CDR3 has 14 residues. The germline V and J ends were trimmed by 2 bases and 6 bases, with 8 bases remaining between them.

As to this clonotype: With a much larger clone just one base away, this may be a read error. A read error is likely, as this CDR3 ends without the conserved phenylalanine or tryptophan. V and J are TRBV12-3 or TRBV12-4 and TRBJ2-7; D tentatively reads TRBD1 or TRBD2 (6 bases each). This CDR3 contains 15 residues. V lost 5 bases to trimming and J lost 0 bases, with 14 bases between them. Written as DNA, the CDR3 is TGTGCCAGCAGTCTAGGGGGGCAAAGCTCCTACGAGCAGTACCTC. Protein sequence: CASSLGGQSSYEQYL.

In its sample, this clonotype ranks as medium-sized (0.01 to 0.1%). This chain connects TRBV3-1 to TRBJ1-4; D might be TRBD1 (6 bases). Germline V gives CDR1 LGHDT, CDR2 YNNKEL (reference sequence). The CDR3 runs to 13 residues. Deletions cut 5 bases from V and 11 bases from J, with 15 bases between. This CDR3 reads CASSSQEGDKLFF. CDR3 in DNA: TGTGCCAGCAGCTCCCAGGAGGGGGATAAACTGTTTTTT.

This clonotype appeared a single time. This may come from a read error, since a much larger clone is one base off. The genes are TRBV7-2 and TRBJ2-2; D gene uncertain. The CDR3 is 15 amino acids. Germline CDR1 reads SGHTA; CDR2 reads FQGNSA. CDR3 DNA: TGTGCCAGCATCTTAGCCCGAACGAACACCGGGGAGCTGTTTTTT. Translation: CASILARTNTGELFF.

The J gene is TRBJ2-7, the V gene TRBV7-3; 12 bases line up with TRBD1. After removal of 8 bases from V and 4 bases from J, the junction contained 6 bases not matched to a gene. Germline V gene sequence: CDR1 SGHTA, CDR2 FQGTGA. The CDR3 is 14 residues long. The CDR3 DNA is TGTGCCAGCGGAGCGGGACAGGGGGCTTACGAGCAGTACTTC. Encoded protein: CASGAGQGAYEQYF.

This clonotype was observed at least ten times. The chain couples TRBV2 to TRBJ2-3; TRBD1 matches 8 bases. With 8 bases clipped from V and 3 bases from J, the junction kept 7 bases outside the gene matches. CDR1 SNHLY and CDR2 FYNNEI come from the germline V gene. This CDR3 is 14 amino acids long. CDR3 DNA sequence: TGTGCCAGCGGGGGGACAGGAGGTACAGATACGCAGTATTTT. Translating gives CASGGTGGTDTQYF.

A few counts support this clonotype. The chain recombines TRBV27 with TRBJ2-7; TRBD2 matches 8 bases. This CDR3 comprises 15 residues. CDR1 is MNHEY, CDR2 SMNVEV, per germline (reference sequence). Germline trimming cut 3 bases from V and 7 bases from J; bases unmatched to any gene: 11. CDR3 nucleotide sequence: TGTGCCAGCAGTTTGTCTAGCGGGCTCGGGCGGGAGCAGTACTTC. Translated, it gives CASSLSSGLGREQYF.

V gene TRBV6-1 combines with J gene TRBJ2-7; 10 nucleotides agree with TRBD1. CDR1 and CDR2 from the germline V gene are MNHNS and SASEGT. The CDR3 sequence is 13 residues long. Trimming took 6 bases from V and 3 from J; bases not matched to a gene: 2. The CDR3 coding sequence is TGTGCCAGCAGGGGACAGGGGTTCTACGAGCAGTACTTC. This encodes CASRGQGFYEQYF.